What follows are 17 T cell receptor beta chains derived from one specimen sequenced in a study of T-cell reconstitution after alpha-beta-depleted transplantation in children. It was with unique molecular identifiers that the TCRbeta library was prepared. TCRdb used MiXCR to reprocess the PCR reads, holding one entry per CDR3 protein. The data hold hundreds of thousands of distinct CDR3 sequences, with around 12% observed a single time. Here the sequenced sample was PBMCs, taken before TCRalphabeta/CD19-depleted stem cell transplant. These receptors all stem from a girl aged 2 to 10 with congenital amegakaryocytic thrombocytopenia, due to receive a stem cell transplant.

The table lists this clonotype with a few counts. As DNA, the CDR3 is TGTGCCATCAGTGCAGGGAAGGCGACAGAGACCCAGTACTTC. Translating it yields CAISAGKATETQYF. V gene TRBV10-3 combines with J gene TRBJ2-5; possibly TRBD1 for D (5 bases). Trimming pared 4 bases from V and 4 bases from J, leaving 13 bases between. CDR3 size: 14 residues. Germline CDR1 reads ENHRY; CDR2 reads SYGVKD.

The genes are TRBV20-1 and TRBJ2-5; D may be TRBD2 (5 bases). Germline CDR1 reads DFQATT; CDR2 reads SNEGSKA (reference sequence). Trimming stripped 6 bases from V and 2 bases from J, with 13 bases between. This CDR3 has 13 residues. The CDR3 sequence: CSAGSAEQETQYF. CDR3 in DNA: TGCAGTGCCGGATCAGCGGAACAAGAGACCCAGTACTTC.

This clonotype was picked up a small number of times. V is TRBV5-1 and J is TRBJ2-7; 12 bases map to TRBD1. Germline lookup yields CDR1 SGHRS and CDR2 YFSETQ. V shed 1 base, J shed 5 bases, and the junction held 4 bases outside the gene matches. CDR3 length equals 15 residues. CDR3 sequence: CASSLKGTGGNEQYF. For the CDR3, the DNA is TGCGCCAGCAGCTTGAAGGGGACAGGGGGCAACGAGCAGTACTTC.

Of note for this clonotype: This may be a read error: a much more frequent sequence differs by one nucleotide. The CDR3 reads CASPLSGLPNEQFF. CDR3 nucleotide sequence: TGTGCCAGCCCCCTGTCGGGCCTCCCCAATGAGCAGTTCTTC. The chain employs TRBV12-3 or TRBV12-4 and TRBJ2-1; D not resolved. Trimming stripped 8 bases from V and 6 bases from J, with 17 bases between. The CDR3 totals 14 residues.

There are many counts of this clonotype. The chain employs TRBV20-1 and TRBJ2-2; no definite D call. The CDR3 has 13 residues. The ends were cut back, 7 bases at V and 2 bases at J, with 11 bases in the middle. Germline V gene lookup returns CDR1 DFQATT and CDR2 SNEGSKA (reference sequence). CDR3 sequence reads: CSVSPRNTGELFF. CDR3 coding DNA: TGCAGTGTATCACCTAGAAACACCGGGGAGCTGTTTTTT.

Ten or more counts support this clonotype. The chain combines TRBV20-1 with TRBJ2-7; D uncertain. CDR1 is DFQATT and CDR2 is SNEGSKA in the germline V gene (reference sequence). The CDR3 contains 15 residues. With 1 base removed from V and 0 bases from J, the gap between germline ends came to 13 bases. In nucleotides, the CDR3 is TGCAGTGCTAGAGGAGAGGTCCATCTCTCCTACGAGCAGTACTTC. This codes for CSARGEVHLSYEQYF.

The chain joins TRBV19 to TRBJ2-5, with TRBD2 identical over 8 bases. Germline lookup yields CDR1 LNHDA and CDR2 SQIVND (reference sequence). CDR3 length equals 15 residues. The V segment lost 5 bases and the J segment 2 bases; nucleotides outside the gene matches: 7. This CDR3 reads CASSGLTSGQETQYF. The CDR3 DNA follows: TGTGCCAGTAGTGGGCTTACTAGCGGACAAGAGACCCAGTACTTC.

This clonotype has only a few counts. The V gene is TRBV5-6, the J gene TRBJ2-7, with TRBD2 as a possible D gene (6 bases). CDR1 SGHDT and CDR2 YYEEEE come from the germline V gene. V dropped 2 bases and J dropped 4 bases, with 16 bases sitting between them. This CDR3 spans 15 amino acids. The CDR3 loop reads CASSFPASGLYEQYF. The CDR3 DNA reads TGTGCCAGCAGCTTCCCCGCGAGCGGGCTATACGAGCAGTACTTC.

About this clonotype itself: One base away lies a much larger clone, so this may be a sequencing read error. V is TRBV15 and J is TRBJ2-5; no clear D. This CDR3 contains 15 residues. Germline V gives CDR1 LNHNV, CDR2 YYDKDF (reference sequence). In DNA, the CDR3 is TGTGCCAGCAGCAGAGATCTTAGGGAAGCAGAGACCCAGTACTTC. This encodes CASSRDLREAETQYF.

This chain uses TRBV27 with TRBJ2-5; the match to TRBD2 covers 7 bases. CDR3 length equals 15 residues. V shed 5 bases and J 5 bases; nucleotides not matched to a gene: 11. Germline CDR1 is MNHEY and CDR2 is SMNVEV (reference sequence). The CDR3: CASSRERGRRETQYF. The CDR3 DNA reads TGTGCCAGCAGTCGGGAGCGGGGCAGGCGTGAGACCCAGTACTTC.

This clonotype has only a few counts. Here the CDR3 reads CASSPPPLYEQYF. Here the CDR3 DNA reads TGTGCCAGCAGCCCCCCCCCTCTCTACGAGCAGTACTTC. The gene calls are TRBV28 and TRBJ2-7, with unresolved D. CDR1 and CDR2 (germline): MDHEN, SYDVKM. The CDR3 contains 13 residues. V dropped 6 bases and J dropped 3 bases, with 12 bases sitting between them.

This chain joins TRBV20-1 and TRBJ1-5; the D is unclear. The V end lost 1 base, the J end lost 7 bases, and 14 bases lay between the germline ends. This CDR3 spans 14 amino acids. Germline CDR1 DFQATT, CDR2 SNEGSKA (reference sequence). CDR3 nucleotides: TGCAGTGCTAGAGCTATTACGGGGAAACAGCCCCAGCATTTT. It yields the protein CSARAITGKQPQHF.

This chain links TRBV12-3 or TRBV12-4 with TRBJ2-3; 7 nucleotides align to TRBD2. The J segment lost 3 bases and the V segment lost 3 bases, leaving 9 bases of the junction unmatched. The CDR3 sequence is 16 residues long. CDR3 amino acids: CASSFLGRARTDTQYF. The CDR3 DNA is TGTGCCAGCAGTTTTCTAGGGAGGGCCCGGACAGATACGCAGTATTTT.

The genes are TRBV5-6 and TRBJ2-7; D is possibly TRBD1 or TRBD2 (6 bases each). The V and J ends lost 2 bases and 6 bases respectively, with 15 bases between them. Germline CDR1 SGHDT, CDR2 YYEEEE. CDR3 length: 14 amino acids. CDR3 loop: CASSFRGGRAEQYF. CDR3 sequence (DNA): TGTGCCAGCAGCTTTAGAGGGGGGAGAGCCGAGCAGTACTTC.

The V and J genes are TRBV19 and TRBJ2-3; 10 bases match TRBD1. CDR1 and CDR2 (germline): LNHDA, SQIVND (reference sequence). V lost 8 bases to trimming and J lost 4 bases; unmatched junction nucleotides: 9. This CDR3 spans 15 amino acids. The CDR3: CASLTTGGPPDTQYF. The CDR3 nucleotides are TGTGCCAGTCTCACGACAGGGGGCCCCCCAGATACGCAGTATTTT.

The chain carries TRBV4-1 and TRBJ2-3, with 9 bases matching TRBD2. The CDR3 length is 17 residues. With V trimmed by 0 bases and J by 6 bases, 10 bases remained unmatched. Germline V gene lookup returns CDR1 MGHRA and CDR2 YSYEKL. DNA of the CDR3: TGCGCCAGCAGCCAAGATAGAGGCGGGAGGGCCGACGATACGCAGTATTTT. Amino acid sequence: CASSQDRGGRADDTQYF.

This clonotype was detected ten times or more. The chain carries TRBV29-1 and TRBJ2-1; tentatively, D is TRBD1 or TRBD2 (5 bases each). This CDR3 has 12 amino acids. In germline, CDR1 is SQVTM, CDR2 ANQGSEA. V was shortened by 3 bases and J by 8 bases, with 11 bases between the two germline ends. CDR3 region: CSVDGDLDEQFF. In nucleotides, the CDR3 is TGCAGCGTTGATGGGGACCTAGATGAGCAGTTCTTC.